This T cell receptor beta chain was sequenced during a study of blood T cell repertoires in COVID-19. Study in general: Whether acute or convalescent, the COVID-19 samples came from the United States, Italy and Spain. PBMCs, B-cell-depleted T cells, or T cells were the source of the cDNA or gDNA that made up the material.

The CDR3 has 16 amino acids. V dropped 1 base and J dropped 5; count of bases not matched to a gene: 6. The germline V gene has CDR1 SGHRS and CDR2 YFSETQ. Authors' data handling: Researchers report that nucleated cell counts were estimated from reference gene primer amplification. Here immunoSEQ multiplex PCR was the method, and the copy in TCRdb shows in-frame clones only, minus some. That table gives V, J and clone size, and the DNA gave D and trimming. Of 45,000 to 55,000 clones listed, more than 75% are singletons. The chain couples TRBV5-1 to TRBJ2-7; 13 bases align to TRBD2. This sequence was found in a human donor in a cohort sampled during active COVID-19. Sequences were obtained from peripheral blood. CDR3 sequence reads: CASSLSTSGGVDEQYF. CDR3 bases: TGCGCCAGCAGCTTGAGTACTAGCGGGGGGGTAGACGAGCAGTACTTC. Full variable domain (outside the CDR3, taken from reference TRBV5-1 and TRBJ2-7): KAGVTQTPRYLIKTRGQQVTLSCSPISGHRSVSWYQQTPGQGLQFLFEYFSETQRNKGNFPGRFSGRQFSNSRSEMNVSTLELGDSALYLCASSLSTSGGVDEQYFGPGTRLTVT.